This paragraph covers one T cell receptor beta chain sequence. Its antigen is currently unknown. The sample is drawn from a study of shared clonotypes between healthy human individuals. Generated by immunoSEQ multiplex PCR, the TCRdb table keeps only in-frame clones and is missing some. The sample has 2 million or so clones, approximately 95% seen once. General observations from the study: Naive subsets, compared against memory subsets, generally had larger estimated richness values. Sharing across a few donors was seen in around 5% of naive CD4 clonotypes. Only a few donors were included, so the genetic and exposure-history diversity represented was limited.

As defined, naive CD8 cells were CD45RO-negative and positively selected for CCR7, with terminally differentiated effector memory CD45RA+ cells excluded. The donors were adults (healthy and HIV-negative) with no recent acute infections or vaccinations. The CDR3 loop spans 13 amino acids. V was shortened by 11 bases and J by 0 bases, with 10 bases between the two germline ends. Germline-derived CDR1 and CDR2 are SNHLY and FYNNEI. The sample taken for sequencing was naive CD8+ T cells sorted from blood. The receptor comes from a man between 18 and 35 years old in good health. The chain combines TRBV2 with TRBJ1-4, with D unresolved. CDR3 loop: CAASDATNEKLFF. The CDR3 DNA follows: TGTGCCGCGTCGGACGCAACTAATGAAAAACTGTTTTTT.